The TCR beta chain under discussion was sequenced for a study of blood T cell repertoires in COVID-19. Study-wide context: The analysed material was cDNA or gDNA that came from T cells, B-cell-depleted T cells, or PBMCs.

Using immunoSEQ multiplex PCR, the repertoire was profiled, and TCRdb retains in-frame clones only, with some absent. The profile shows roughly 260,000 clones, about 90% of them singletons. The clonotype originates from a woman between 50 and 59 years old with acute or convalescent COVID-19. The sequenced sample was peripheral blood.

The CDR3 coding sequence is TGTGCCAGCAGCGAAGGGGGTAGTCAGCCCCAGCATTTT. Translated: CASSEGGSQPQHF. The chain is built from TRBV7-2 and TRBJ1-5, with D possibly TRBD1 on 6 matching bases. Trimming took 5 bases from V and 6 from J, leaving 11 bases between them. The CDR3 is made up of 13 amino acids. Germline V gene data show CDR1 as SGHTA and CDR2 as FQGNSA.